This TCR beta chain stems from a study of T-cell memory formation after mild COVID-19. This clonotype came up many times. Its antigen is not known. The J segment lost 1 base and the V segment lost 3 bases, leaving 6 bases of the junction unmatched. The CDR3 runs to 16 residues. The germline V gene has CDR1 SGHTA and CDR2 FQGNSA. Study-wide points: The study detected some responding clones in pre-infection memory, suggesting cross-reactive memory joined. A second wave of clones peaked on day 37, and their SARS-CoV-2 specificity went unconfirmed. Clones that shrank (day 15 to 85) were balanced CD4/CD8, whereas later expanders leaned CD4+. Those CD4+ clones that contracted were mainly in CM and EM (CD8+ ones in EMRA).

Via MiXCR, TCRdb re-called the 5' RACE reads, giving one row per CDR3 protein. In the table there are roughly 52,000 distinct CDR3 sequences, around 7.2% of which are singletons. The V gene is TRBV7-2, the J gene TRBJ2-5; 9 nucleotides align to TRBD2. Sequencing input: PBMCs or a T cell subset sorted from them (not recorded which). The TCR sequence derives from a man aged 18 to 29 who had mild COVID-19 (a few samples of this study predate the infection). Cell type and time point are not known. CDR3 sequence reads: CASSLSGAGGQETQYF. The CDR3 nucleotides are TGTGCCAGCAGCTTGAGTGGAGCGGGGGGCCAAGAGACCCAGTACTTC.